The sequence of this T cell receptor (beta chain) was determined in a study of blood T cell repertoires in COVID-19. Study background: Italy, Spain and the United States were the sources of the convalescent and acute COVID-19 samples. In each case, the material was cDNA or gDNA derived from T cells, B-cell-depleted T cells, or PBMCs.

Original data processing: Reference gene primers were amplified, and this amplification served to estimate nucleated cell counts. Profiled with immunoSEQ multiplex PCR; TCRdb holds only in-frame clones, not every one. V and J calls and clone size come straight from that table; D and trimming were deduced from the DNA. The table shows about 43,000 clones, with 75% to 90% occurring only once. Germline CDR1 reads MNHEY; CDR2 reads SVGAGI. CDR3 size: 14 residues. The V and J ends lost 6 bases and 8 bases, in that order; junction bases with no gene match: 11. The material sequenced was peripheral blood. The receptor's source is an elderly woman with active COVID-19. The V and J genes are TRBV6-5 and TRBJ1-2; 8 positions agree with TRBD1. The CDR3 bases are TGTGCCAGCAGCATGGGACAGGTGTTCGACGGCTACACCTTC. This codes for CASSMGQVFDGYTF.